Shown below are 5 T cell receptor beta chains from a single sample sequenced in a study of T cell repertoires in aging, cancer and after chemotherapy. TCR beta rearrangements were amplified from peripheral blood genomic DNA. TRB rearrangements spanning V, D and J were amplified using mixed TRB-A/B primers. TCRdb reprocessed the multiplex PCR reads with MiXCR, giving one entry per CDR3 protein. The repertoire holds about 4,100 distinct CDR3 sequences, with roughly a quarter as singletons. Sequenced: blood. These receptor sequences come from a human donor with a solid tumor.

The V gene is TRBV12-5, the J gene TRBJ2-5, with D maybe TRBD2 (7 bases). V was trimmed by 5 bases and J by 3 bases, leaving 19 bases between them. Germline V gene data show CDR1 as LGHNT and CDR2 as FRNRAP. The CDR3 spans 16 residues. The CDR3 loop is CASGLGRGAPEETQYF. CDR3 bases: TGTGCTAGTGGTCTCGGTCGGGGGGCGCCCGAAGAGACCCAGTACTTC.

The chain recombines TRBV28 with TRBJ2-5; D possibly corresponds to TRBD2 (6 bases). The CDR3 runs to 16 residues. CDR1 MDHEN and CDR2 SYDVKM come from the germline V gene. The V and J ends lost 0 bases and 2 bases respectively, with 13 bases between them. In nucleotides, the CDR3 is TGTGCCAGCAGTTTATGGGGTAGCGGCCAACAAGAGACCCAGTACTTC. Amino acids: CASSLWGSGQQETQYF.

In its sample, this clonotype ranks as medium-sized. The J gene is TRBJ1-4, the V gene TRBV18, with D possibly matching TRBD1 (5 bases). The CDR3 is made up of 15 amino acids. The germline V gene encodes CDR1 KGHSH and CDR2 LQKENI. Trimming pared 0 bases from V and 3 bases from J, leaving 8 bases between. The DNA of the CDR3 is TGTGCCAGCTCACCACCGGCGGGGGCTAATGAAAAACTGTTTTTT. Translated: CASSPPAGANEKLFF. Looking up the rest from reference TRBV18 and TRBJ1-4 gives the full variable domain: NAGVMQNPRHLVRRRGQEARLRCSPMKGHSHVYWYRQLPEEGLKFMVYLQKENIIDESGMPKERFSAEFPKEGPSILRIQQVVRGDSAAYFCASSPPAGANEKLFFGSGTQLSVL.

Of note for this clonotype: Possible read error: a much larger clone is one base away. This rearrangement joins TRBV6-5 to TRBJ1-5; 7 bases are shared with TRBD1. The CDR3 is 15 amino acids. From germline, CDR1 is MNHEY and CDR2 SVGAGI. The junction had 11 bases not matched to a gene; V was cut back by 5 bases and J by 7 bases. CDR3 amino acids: CASSPQGTEGQPQHF. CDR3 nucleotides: TGTGCCAGCAGTCCCCAAGGGACAGAGGGCCAGCCCCAGCATTTT.

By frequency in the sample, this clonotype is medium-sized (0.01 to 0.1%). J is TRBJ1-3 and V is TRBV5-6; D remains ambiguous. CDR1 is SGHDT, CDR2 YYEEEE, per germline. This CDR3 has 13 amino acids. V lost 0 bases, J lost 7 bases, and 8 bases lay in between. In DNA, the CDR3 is TGTGCCAGCAGCTTGGACCGTCTGAACACCATATATTTT. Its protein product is CASSLDRLNTIYF.